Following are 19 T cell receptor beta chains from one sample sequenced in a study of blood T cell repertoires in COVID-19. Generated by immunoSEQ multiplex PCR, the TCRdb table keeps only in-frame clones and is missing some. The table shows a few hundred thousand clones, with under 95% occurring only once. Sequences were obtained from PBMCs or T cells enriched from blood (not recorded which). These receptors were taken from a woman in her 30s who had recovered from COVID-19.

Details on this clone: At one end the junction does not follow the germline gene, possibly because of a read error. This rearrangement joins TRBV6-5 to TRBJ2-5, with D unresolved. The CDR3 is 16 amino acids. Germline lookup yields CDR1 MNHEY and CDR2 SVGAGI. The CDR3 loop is CASSYSRHPVWETQYF. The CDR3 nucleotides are TGTGCCAGCAGCTACTCACGACACCCCGTATGGGAGACCCAGTACTTC.

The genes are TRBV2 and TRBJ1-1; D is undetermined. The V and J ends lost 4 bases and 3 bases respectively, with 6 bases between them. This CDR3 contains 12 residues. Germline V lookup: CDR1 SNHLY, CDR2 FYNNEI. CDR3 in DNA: TGTGCCAGCAGTGGAGGGTACACTGAAGCTTTCTTT. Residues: CASSGGYTEAFF. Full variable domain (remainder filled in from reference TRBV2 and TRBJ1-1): EPEVTQTPSHQVTQMGQEVILRCVPISNHLYFYWYRQILGQKVEFLVSFYNNEISEKSEIFDDQFSVERPDGSNFTLKIRSTKLEDSAMYFCASSGGYTEAFFGQGTRLTVV.

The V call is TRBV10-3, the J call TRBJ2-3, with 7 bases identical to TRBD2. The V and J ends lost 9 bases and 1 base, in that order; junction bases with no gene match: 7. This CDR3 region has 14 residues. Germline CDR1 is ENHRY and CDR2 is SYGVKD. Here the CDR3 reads CAMRSGTGTDTQYF. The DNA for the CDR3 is TGTGCCATGCGAAGCGGGACTGGCACAGATACGCAGTATTTT.

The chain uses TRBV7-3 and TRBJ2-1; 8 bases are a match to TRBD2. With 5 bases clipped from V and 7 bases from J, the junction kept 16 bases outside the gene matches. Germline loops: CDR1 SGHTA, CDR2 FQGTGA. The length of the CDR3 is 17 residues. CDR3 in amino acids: CASSVPRGASGQNEQFF. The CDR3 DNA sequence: TGTGCCAGCAGCGTGCCGCGGGGGGCTAGCGGGCAGAATGAGCAGTTCTTC.

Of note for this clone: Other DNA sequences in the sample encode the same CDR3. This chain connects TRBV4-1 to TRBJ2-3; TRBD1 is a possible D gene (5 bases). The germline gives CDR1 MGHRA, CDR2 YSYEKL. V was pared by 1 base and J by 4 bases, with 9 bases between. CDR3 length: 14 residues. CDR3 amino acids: CASSQGPGSDTQYF. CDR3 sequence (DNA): TGCGCCAGCAGCCAAGGCCCAGGGTCAGATACGCAGTATTTT.

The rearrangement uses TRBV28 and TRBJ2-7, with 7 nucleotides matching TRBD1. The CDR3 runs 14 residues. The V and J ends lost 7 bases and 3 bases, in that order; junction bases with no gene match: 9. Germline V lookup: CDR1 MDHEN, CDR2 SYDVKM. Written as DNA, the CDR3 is TGTGCCAGCAAACCGGGACAGTTAATCTACGAGCAGTACTTC. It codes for CASKPGQLIYEQYF.

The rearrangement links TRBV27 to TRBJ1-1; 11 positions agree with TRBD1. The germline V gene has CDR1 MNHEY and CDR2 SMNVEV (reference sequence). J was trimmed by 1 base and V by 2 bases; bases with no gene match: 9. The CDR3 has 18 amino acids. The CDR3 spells CASSLPPWTGGRNTEAFF. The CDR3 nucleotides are TGTGCCAGCAGTTTACCCCCGTGGACAGGGGGCCGGAACACTGAAGCTTTCTTT.

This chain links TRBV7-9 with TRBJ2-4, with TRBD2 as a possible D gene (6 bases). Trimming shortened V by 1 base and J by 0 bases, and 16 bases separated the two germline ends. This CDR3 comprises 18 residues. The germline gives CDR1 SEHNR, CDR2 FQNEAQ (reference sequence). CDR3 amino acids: CASSLGLAPRLAKNIQYF. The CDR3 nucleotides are TGTGCCAGCAGCTTAGGGCTAGCGCCCCGCTTAGCCAAAAACATTCAGTACTTC.

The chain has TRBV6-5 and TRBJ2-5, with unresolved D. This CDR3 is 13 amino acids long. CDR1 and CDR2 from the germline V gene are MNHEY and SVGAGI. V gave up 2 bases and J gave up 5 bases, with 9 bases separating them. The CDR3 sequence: CASSYDFAETQYF. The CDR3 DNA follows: TGTGCCAGCAGTTACGATTTCGCGGAGACCCAGTACTTC.

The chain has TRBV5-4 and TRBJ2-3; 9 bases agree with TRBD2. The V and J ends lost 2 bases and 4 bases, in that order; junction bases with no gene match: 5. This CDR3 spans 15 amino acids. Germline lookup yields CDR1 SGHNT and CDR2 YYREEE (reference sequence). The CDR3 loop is CASSLKAGGADTQYF. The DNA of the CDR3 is TGTGCCAGCAGCTTAAAAGCGGGGGGAGCAGATACGCAGTATTTT. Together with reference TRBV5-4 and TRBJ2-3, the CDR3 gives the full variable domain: ETGVTQSPTHLIKTRGQQVTLRCSSQSGHNTVSWYQQALGQGPQFIFQYYREEENGRGNFPPRFSGLQFPNYSSELNVNALELDDSALYLCASSLKAGGADTQYFGPGTRLTVL.

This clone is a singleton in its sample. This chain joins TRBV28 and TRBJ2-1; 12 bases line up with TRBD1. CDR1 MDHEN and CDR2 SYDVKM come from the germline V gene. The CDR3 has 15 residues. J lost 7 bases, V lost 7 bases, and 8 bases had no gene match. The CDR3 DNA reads TGTGCCAGCAAACCGGGACAGGGGGCATTAAATGAGCAGTTCTTC. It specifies CASKPGQGALNEQFF.

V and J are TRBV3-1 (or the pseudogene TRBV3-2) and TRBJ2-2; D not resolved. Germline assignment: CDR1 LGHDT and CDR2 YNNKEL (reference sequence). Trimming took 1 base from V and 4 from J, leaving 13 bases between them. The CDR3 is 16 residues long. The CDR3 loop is CASSQGPSWSTGELFF. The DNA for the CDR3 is TGTGCCAGCAGCCAAGGACCCTCGTGGAGCACCGGGGAGCTGTTTTTT.

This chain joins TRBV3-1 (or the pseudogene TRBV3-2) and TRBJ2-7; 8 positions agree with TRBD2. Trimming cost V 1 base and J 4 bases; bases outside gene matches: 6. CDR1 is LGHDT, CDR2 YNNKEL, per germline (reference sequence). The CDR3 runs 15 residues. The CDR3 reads CASSQGVAGRYEQYF. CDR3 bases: TGTGCCAGCAGCCAAGGGGTAGCGGGGCGATACGAGCAGTACTTC.

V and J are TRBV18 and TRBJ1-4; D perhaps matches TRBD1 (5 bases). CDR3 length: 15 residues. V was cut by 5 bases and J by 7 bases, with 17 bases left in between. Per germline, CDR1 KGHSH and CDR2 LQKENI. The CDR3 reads CASSNRRQGIEKLFF. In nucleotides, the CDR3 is TGTGCCAGCTCAAACCGGCGGCAGGGTATTGAAAAACTGTTTTTT.

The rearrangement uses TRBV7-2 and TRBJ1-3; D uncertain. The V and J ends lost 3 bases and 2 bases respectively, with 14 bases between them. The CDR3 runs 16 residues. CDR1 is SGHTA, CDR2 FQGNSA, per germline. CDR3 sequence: CASSFPQLSAGNTIYF. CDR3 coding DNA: TGTGCCAGCAGCTTTCCACAGCTTTCGGCTGGAAACACCATATATTTT.

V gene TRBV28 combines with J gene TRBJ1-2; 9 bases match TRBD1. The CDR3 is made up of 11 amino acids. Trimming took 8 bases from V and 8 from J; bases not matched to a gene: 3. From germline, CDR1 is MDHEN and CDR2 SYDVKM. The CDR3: CASRTGEGYTF. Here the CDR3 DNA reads TGTGCCAGCCGGACAGGGGAAGGCTACACCTTC.

The CDR3 bases are TGTGCCAGCAGCTTGGCGGGCTCCTACGAGCAGTACTTC. It specifies CASSLAGSYEQYF. The genes are TRBV5-6 and TRBJ2-7; D not certain. The CDR3 spans 13 residues. Per germline, CDR1 SGHDT and CDR2 YYEEEE. V was cut by 0 bases and J by 0 bases, with 4 bases left in between.

For the CDR3, the DNA is TGTGCCAGCAGCCAACACGGAGTTAATTCACCCCTCCACTTT. Translating it yields CASSQHGVNSPLHF. This chain uses TRBV14 with TRBJ1-6, with D unclear. The germline gives CDR1 SGHDN, CDR2 FVKESK. The germline V and J ends were trimmed by 2 bases and 6 bases, with 8 bases remaining between them. The CDR3 extends over 14 amino acids.

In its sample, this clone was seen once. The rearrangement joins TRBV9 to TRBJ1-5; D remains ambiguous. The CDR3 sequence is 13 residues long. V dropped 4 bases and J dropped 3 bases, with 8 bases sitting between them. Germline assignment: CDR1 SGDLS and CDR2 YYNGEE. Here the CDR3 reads CASSPGFNQPQHF. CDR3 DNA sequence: TGTGCCAGCAGCCCCGGTTTCAATCAGCCCCAGCATTTT.